This T cell receptor (beta chain) was profiled in a study of cytomegalovirus exposure and HLA in healthy donors. Looking at the study overall: A previous analysis identified around 120 million unique TCR beta sequences derived from about 180 million T cells. Notes on the study in general: Most TCR sequences were uncommon, yet certain public TCRs appeared in many donors.

This clone was counted once. Its target is not known. The same CDR3 is also encoded by other DNA sequences in this sample. V was shortened by 0 bases and J by 4 bases, with 13 bases between the two germline ends. Per the germline V gene, CDR1 is SGHNT and CDR2 is YYREEE (reference sequence). The CDR3 is made up of 15 amino acids. Vbeta (60) and Jbeta (13) primers were used in the PCR. The repertoire was sequenced with immunoSEQ multiplex PCR; TCRdb's copy has only in-frame clones and lacks some. There are some 140,000 clones in the sample; 65% to 80% occur only once, and approximately 2.6% lies in the top ten.

The material sequenced was PBMCs. J is TRBJ1-2 and V is TRBV5-4; D might be TRBD1 (6 bases). This receptor was identified in a man aged 18 to 29 in good health and CMV-seronegative. The CDR3 region has the DNA TGTGCCAGCAGCTTGGCGGCGGGGGGCGGCTATGGCTACACCTTC. This codes for CASSLAAGGGYGYTF.